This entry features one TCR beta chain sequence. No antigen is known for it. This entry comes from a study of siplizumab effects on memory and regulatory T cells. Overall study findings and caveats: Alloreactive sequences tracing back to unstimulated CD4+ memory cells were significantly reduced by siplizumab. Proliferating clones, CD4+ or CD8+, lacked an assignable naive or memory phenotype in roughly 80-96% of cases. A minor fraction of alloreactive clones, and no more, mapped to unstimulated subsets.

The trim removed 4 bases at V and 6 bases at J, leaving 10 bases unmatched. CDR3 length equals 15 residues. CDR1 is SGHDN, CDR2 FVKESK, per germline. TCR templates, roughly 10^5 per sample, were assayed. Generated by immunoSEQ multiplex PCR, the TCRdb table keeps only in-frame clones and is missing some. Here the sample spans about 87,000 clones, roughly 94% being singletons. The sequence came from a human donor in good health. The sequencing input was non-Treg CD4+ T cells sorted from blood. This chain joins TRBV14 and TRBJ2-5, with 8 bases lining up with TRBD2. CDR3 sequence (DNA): TGTGCCAGCAGCCCCCTTTTAGCGGGACCCAAGACCCAGTACTTC. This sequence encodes CASSPLLAGPKTQYF.